This T cell receptor beta chain was documented in a study of shared clonotypes between healthy human individuals. Regarding the study as a whole: When naive CD4 clonotypes were compared across a few donors, about 4.9% were shared.

A note on this clone: No antigen is known for it.

Per germline, CDR1 SGDLS and CDR2 YYNGEE. This CDR3 contains 16 residues. Trimming removed 4 bases at V and 4 bases at J, with 17 bases between. The assay was carried out at the deep level. Repertoires were generated with immunoSEQ multiplex PCR, while TCRdb's copy carries only in-frame clones and drops some. The sample records hundreds of thousands of clones, about 98% being singletons. Naive CD8 cells, CD45RO-negative and positively selected for CCR7, excluded terminally differentiated effector memory CD45RA+ cells. V gene TRBV9 combines with J gene TRBJ2-2; D unclear. The sequenced sample was naive CD8+ T cells sorted from blood. The TCR was taken from a man aged 30 to 39 in good health. CDR3 sequence reads: CASSSSDVTATGELFF. The DNA for the CDR3 is TGTGCCAGCAGCTCCTCTGACGTGACCGCCACCGGGGAGCTGTTTTTT.